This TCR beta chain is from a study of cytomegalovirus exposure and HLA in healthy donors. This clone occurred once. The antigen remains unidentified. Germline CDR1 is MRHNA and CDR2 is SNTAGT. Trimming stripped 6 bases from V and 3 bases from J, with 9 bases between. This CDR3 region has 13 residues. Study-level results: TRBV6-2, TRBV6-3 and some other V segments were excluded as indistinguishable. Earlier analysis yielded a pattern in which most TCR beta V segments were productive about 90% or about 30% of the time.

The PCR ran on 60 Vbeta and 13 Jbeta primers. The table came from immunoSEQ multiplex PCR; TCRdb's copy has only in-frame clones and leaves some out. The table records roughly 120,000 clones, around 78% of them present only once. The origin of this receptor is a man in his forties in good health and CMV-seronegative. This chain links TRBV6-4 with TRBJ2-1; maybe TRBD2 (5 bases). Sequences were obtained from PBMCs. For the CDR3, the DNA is TGTGCCAGCAGCGGGGATGGCTACAATGAGCAGTTCTTC. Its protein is CASSGDGYNEQFF.